This record looks at one T cell receptor (beta chain) sequence and its context. The sample belongs to a study of blood T cell repertoires in COVID-19. Study-level information: T cells, B-cell-depleted T cells, or PBMCs supplied cDNA or gDNA.

With 3 bases removed from V and 5 bases from J, the gap between germline ends came to 13 bases. Germline lookup yields CDR1 MNHEY and CDR2 SMNVEV (reference sequence). There are 14 residues in the CDR3. Method: immunoSEQ multiplex PCR; TCRdb's copy keeps in-frame clones and lacks some. The sample comprises some 150,000 clones, 87% of which are singletons, and roughly 3.3% rests with the top ten. Sequenced material: peripheral blood. The V and J genes are TRBV27 and TRBJ1-1, with D possibly TRBD1 on 5 matching bases. The origin of this receptor is a man between 18 and 35 years old with active or convalescent COVID-19. The chain's CDR3 is CASSLRGGRTEAFF. CDR3 bases: TGTGCCAGCAGTTTGAGGGGAGGGAGGACTGAAGCTTTCTTT.